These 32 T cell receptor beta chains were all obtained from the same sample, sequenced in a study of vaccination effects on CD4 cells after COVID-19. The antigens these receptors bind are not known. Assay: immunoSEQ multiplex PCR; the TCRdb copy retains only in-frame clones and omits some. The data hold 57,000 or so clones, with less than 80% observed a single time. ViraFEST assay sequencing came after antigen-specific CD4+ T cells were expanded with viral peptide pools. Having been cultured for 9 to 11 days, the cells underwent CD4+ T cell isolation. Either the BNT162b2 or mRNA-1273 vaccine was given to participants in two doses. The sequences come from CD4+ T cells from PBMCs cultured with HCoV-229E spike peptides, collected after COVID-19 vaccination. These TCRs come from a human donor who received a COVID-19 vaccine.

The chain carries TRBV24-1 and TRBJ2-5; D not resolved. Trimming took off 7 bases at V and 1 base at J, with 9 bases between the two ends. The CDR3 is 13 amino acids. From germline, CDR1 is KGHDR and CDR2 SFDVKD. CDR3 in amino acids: CATRGAGQETQYF. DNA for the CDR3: TGTGCCACCAGGGGTGCAGGCCAAGAGACCCAGTACTTC.

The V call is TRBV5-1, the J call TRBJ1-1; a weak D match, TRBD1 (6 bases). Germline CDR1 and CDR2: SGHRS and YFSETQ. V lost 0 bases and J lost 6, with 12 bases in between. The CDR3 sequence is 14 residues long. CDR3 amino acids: CASSLVGGPAEAFF. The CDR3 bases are TGCGCCAGCAGCTTGGTCGGGGGGCCCGCTGAAGCTTTCTTT.

CDR3 DNA: TGCGCCAGCAGCCTAGGGACCCAATCGGGTGGCTACACCTTC. It encodes CASSLGTQSGGYTF. The chain is built from TRBV5-1 and TRBJ1-2; tentative D call: TRBD1 (5 bases). Germline V gene lookup returns CDR1 SGHRS and CDR2 YFSETQ. CDR3 length: 14 amino acids. Deletions cut 4 bases from V and 7 bases from J, with 17 bases between. The full variable domain, in which reference TRBV5-1 and TRBJ1-2 provide the parts outside the CDR3, is KAGVTQTPRYLIKTRGQQVTLSCSPISGHRSVSWYQQTPGQGLQFLFEYFSETQRNKGNFPGRFSGRQFSNSRSEMNVSTLELGDSALYLCASSLGTQSGGYTFGSGTRLTVV.

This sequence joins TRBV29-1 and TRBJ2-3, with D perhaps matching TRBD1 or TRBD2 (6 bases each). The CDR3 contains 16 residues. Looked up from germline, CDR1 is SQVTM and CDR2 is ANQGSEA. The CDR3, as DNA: TGCAGGACAGCAGGAGGGCAGGGGCAAAACACAGATACGCAGTATTTT. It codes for CRTAGGQGQNTDTQYF.

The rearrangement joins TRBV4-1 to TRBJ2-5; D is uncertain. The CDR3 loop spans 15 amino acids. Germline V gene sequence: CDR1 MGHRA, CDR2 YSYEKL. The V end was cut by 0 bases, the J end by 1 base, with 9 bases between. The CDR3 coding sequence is TGCGCCAGCAGCCAAGATCGAGTCAGCCAAGAGACCCAGTACTTC. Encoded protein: CASSQDRVSQETQYF.

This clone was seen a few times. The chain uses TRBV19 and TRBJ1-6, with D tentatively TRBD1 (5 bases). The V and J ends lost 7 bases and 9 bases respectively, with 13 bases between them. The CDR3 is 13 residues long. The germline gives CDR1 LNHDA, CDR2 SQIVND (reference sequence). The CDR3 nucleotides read TGTGCCAGTATCGGGGGGTCTGGTTCACCCCTCCACTTT. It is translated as CASIGGSGSPLHF.

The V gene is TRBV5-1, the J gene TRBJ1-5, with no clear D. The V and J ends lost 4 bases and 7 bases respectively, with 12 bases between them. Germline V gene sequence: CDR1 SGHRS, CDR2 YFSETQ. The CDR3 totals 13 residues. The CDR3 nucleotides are TGCGCCAGCAGCCTCAGAATCGGCCAGCCCCAGCATTTT. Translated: CASSLRIGQPQHF.

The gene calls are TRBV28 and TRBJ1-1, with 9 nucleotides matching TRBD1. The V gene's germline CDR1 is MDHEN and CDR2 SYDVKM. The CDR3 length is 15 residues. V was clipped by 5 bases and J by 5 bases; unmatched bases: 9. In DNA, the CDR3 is TGTGCCAGCAGTCTAGAGACAGGGGGTCGAACTGAAGCTTTCTTT. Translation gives CASSLETGGRTEAFF.

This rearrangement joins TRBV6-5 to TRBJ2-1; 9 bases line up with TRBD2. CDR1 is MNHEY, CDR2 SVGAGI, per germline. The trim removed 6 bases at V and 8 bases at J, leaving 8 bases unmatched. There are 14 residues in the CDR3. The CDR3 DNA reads TGTGCCAGCAGCCCCCAGCGGGGGGCCTATGAGCAGTTCTTC. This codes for CASSPQRGAYEQFF.

CDR3 nucleotide sequence: TGTGCCAGCAGCTTAAACGGGATTAGCACAGATACGCAGTATTTT. This encodes CASSLNGISTDTQYF. The chain links TRBV7-8 to TRBJ2-3; D possibly corresponds to TRBD2 (5 bases). This CDR3 has 15 amino acids. Trimming pared 2 bases from V and 0 bases from J, leaving 9 bases between. In germline, CDR1 is SGHVS, CDR2 FQNEAQ.

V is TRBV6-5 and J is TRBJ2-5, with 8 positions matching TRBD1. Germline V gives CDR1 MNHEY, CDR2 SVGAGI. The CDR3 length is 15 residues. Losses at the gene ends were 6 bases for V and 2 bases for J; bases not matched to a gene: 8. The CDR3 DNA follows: TGTGCCAGCAGCTACGGACAGGGAGTTCAAGAGACCCAGTACTTC. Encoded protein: CASSYGQGVQETQYF.

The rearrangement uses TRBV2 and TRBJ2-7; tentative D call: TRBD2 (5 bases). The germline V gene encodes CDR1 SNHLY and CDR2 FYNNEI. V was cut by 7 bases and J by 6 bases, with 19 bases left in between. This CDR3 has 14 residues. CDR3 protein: CASTVGIPTREQYV. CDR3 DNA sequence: TGTGCCAGCACCGTCGGGATCCCCACACGCGAGCAGTACGTC.

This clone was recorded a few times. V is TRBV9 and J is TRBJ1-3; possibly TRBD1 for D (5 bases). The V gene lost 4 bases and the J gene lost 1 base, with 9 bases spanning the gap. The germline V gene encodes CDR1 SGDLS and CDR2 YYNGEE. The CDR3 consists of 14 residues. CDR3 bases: TGTGCCAGCAGCTCAGGGCGTTCTGGAAACACCATATATTTT. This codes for CASSSGRSGNTIYF. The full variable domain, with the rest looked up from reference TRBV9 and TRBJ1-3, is DSGVTQTPKHLITATGQRVTLRCSPRSGDLSVYWYQQSLDQGLQFLIQYYNGEERAKGNILERFSAQQFPDLHSELNLSSLELGDSALYFCASSSGRSGNTIYFGEGSWLTVV.

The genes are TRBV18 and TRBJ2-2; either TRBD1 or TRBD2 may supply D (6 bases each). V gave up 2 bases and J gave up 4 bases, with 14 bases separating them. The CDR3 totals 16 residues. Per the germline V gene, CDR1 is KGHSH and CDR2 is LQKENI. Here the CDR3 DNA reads TGTGCCAGCTCACCAACCTGGGGGGCCGGCACCGGGGAGCTGTTTTTT. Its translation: CASSPTWGAGTGELFF. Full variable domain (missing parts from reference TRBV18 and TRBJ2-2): NAGVMQNPRHLVRRRGQEARLRCSPMKGHSHVYWYRQLPEEGLKFMVYLQKENIIDESGMPKERFSAEFPKEGPSILRIQQVVRGDSAAYFCASSPTWGAGTGELFFGEGSRLTVL.

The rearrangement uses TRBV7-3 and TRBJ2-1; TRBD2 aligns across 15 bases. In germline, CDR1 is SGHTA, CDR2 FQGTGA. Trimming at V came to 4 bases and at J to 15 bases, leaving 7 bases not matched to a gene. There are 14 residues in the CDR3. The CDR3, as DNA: TGTGCCAGCAGCTCAGGACTAGCGGGGGGGCCGCGGTTCTTC. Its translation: CASSSGLAGGPRFF.

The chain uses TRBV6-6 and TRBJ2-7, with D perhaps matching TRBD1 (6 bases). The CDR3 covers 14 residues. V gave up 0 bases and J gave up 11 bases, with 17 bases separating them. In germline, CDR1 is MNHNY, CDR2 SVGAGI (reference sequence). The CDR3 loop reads CASSYSGTPGREYV. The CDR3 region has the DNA TGTGCCAGCAGTTACTCGGGGACACCAGGCCGAGAGTACGTC.

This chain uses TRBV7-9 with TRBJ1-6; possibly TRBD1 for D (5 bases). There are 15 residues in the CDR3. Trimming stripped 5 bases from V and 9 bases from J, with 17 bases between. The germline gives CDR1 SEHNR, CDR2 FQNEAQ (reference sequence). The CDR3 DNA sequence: TGTGCCAGCAGCCGGCTCGGCAGGGCAGGTTCACCCCTCCACTTT. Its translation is CASSRLGRAGSPLHF.

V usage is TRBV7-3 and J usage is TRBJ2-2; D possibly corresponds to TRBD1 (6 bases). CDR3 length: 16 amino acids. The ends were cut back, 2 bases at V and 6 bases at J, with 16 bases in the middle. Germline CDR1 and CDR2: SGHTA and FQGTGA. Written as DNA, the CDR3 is TGTGCCAGCAGCTTATGGACCCCTGGGGGCTCCGGGGAGCTGTTTTTT. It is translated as CASSLWTPGGSGELFF.

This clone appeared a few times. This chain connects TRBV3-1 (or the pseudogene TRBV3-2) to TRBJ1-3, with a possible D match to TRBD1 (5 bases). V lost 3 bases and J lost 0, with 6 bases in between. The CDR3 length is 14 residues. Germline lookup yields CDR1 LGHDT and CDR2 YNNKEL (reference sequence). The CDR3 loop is CASSQGPSGNTIYF. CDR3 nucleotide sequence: TGTGCCAGCAGCCAGGGGCCCTCTGGAAACACCATATATTTT.

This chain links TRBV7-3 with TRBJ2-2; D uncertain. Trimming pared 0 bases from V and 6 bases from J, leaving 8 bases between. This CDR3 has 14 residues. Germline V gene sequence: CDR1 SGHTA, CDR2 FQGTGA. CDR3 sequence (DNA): TGTGCCAGCAGCTTAACAGGGTTCTCCGGGGAGCTGTTTTTT. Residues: CASSLTGFSGELFF.

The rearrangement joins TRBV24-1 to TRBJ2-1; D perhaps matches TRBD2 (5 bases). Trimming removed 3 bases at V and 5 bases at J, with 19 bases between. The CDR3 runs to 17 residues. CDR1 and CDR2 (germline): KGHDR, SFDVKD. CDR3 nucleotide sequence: TGTGCCACCAGTGATCGGGGTCCGGTAAGCAGTAACAATGAGCAGTTCTTC. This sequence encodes CATSDRGPVSSNNEQFF.

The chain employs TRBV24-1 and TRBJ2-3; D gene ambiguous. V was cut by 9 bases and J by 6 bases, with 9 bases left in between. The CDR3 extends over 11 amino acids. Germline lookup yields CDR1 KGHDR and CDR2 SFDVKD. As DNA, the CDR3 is TGTGCCACCTCCATCGGGGATACGCAGTATTTT. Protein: CATSIGDTQYF.

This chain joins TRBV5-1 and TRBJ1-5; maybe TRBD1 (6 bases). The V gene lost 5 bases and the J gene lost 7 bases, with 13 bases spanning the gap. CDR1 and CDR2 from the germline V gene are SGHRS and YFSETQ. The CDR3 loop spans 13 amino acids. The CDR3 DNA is TGCGCCAGCAGACAGGGCCCCAGGCAGCCCCAGCATTTT. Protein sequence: CASRQGPRQPQHF.

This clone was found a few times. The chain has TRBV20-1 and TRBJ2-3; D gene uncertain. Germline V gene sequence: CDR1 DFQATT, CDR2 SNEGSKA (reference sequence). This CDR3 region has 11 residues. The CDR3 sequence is CSGHPTDTQYF. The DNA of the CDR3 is TGCAGCGGCCACCCCACAGATACGCAGTATTTT.

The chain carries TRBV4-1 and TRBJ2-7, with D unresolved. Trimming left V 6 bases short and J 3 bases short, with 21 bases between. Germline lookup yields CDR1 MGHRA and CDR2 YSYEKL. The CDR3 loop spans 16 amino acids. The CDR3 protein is CASSNGPSGSGYEQYV. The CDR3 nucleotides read TGCGCCAGCAGTAATGGGCCATCGGGCTCTGGCTACGAGCAGTACGTC.

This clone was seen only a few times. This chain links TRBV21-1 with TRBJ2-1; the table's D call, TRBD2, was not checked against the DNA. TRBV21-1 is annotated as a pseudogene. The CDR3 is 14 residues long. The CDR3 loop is CASSKVPRRNEQFF. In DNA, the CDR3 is TGTGCCAGCAGCAAAGTCCCCCGGCGGAATGAGCAGTTCTTC.

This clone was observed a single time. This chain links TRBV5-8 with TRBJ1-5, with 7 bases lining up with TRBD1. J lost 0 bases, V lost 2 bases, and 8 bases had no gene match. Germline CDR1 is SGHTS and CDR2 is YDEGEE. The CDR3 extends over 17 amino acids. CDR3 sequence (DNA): TGTGCCAGCAGCTTAAACAGGGGCGCTTATAGCAATCAGCCCCAGCATTTT. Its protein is CASSLNRGAYSNQPQHF.

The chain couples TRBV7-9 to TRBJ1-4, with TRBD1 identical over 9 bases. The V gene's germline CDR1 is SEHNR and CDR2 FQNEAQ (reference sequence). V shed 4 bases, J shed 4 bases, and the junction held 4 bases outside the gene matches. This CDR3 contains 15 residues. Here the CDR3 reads CASSWSTGGNEKLFF. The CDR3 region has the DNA TGTGCCAGCAGCTGGTCGACAGGGGGTAATGAAAAACTGTTTTTT. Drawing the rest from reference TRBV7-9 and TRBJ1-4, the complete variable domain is DTGVSQNPRHKITKRGQNVTFRCDPISEHNRLYWYRQTLGQGPEFLTYFQNEAQLEKSRLLSDRFSAERPKGSFSTLEIQRTEQGDSAMYLCASSWSTGGNEKLFFGSGTQLSVL.

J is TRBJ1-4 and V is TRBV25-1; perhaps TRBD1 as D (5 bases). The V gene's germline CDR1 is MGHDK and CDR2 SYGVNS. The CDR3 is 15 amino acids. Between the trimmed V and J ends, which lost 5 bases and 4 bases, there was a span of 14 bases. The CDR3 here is CASSTTVGVNEKLFF. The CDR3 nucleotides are TGTGCCAGCAGTACGACGGTAGGGGTTAATGAAAAACTGTTTTTT.

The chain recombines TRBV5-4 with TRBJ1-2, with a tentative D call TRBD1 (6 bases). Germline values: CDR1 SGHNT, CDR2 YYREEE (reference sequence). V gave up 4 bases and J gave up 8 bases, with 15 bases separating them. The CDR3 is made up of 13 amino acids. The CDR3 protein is CASSQTGFEGYTF. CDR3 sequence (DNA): TGTGCCAGCAGCCAAACAGGGTTTGAAGGCTACACCTTC.

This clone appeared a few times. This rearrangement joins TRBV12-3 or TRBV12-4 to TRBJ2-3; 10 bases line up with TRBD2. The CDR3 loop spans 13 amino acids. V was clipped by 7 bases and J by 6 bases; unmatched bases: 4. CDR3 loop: CASKLAGGDTQYF. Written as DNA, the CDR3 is TGTGCCAGCAAGTTAGCGGGGGGTGATACGCAGTATTTT.

CDR3 DNA: TGCGCCAGTAGAGGGGACAGTAATTCACCCCTCCACTTT. This encodes CASRGDSNSPLHF. This rearrangement joins TRBV5-1 to TRBJ1-6; 7 bases agree with TRBD1. The CDR3 is 13 amino acids. V trimming: 8 bases; J trimming: 6 bases; junction bases outside the gene matches: 5. Germline loops: CDR1 SGHRS, CDR2 YFSETQ.